Below are 13 T cell receptor beta chains sequenced from a single sample in a study of blood T cell repertoires in COVID-19. Sequenced by immunoSEQ multiplex PCR; TCRdb stores in-frame clones only, minus some. The data show a few hundred thousand clones, about 86% seen once. Sequences were obtained from peripheral blood. The receptors shown here come from a man aged 55 to 70 who had recovered from COVID-19.

The rearrangement links TRBV9 to TRBJ1-1; no clear D gene. The CDR3 covers 14 residues. Per germline, CDR1 SGDLS and CDR2 YYNGEE. V dropped 2 bases and J dropped 2 bases, with 10 bases sitting between them. Here the CDR3 reads CASSVVQKNTEAFF. DNA for the CDR3: TGTGCCAGCAGCGTTGTACAGAAAAACACTGAAGCTTTCTTT.

The chain joins TRBV18 to TRBJ1-2, with 9 bases lining up with TRBD1. The germline gives CDR1 KGHSH, CDR2 LQKENI. V lost 3 bases and J lost 5; bases outside the gene matches: 4. This CDR3 comprises 14 residues. CDR3 amino acids: CASSPGQGAYGYTF. The CDR3 DNA sequence: TGTGCCAGCTCACCGGGACAGGGCGCTTATGGCTACACCTTC.

The rearrangement uses TRBV12-5 and TRBJ2-5; a weak D match, TRBD2 (6 bases). V gave up 5 bases and J gave up 9 bases, with 13 bases separating them. Germline V gives CDR1 LGHNT, CDR2 FRNRAP. The CDR3 consists of 12 residues. The CDR3 loop reads CASGPRETAQYF. CDR3 in DNA: TGTGCTAGTGGTCCACGGGAGACGGCCCAGTACTTC.

V is TRBV6-5 and J is TRBJ1-5, with D uncertain. The germline V and J ends were trimmed by 5 bases and 2 bases, with 10 bases remaining between them. Germline CDR1 is MNHEY and CDR2 is SVGAGI. This CDR3 comprises 14 residues. CDR3 sequence reads: CASSNGVGNQPQHF. In DNA form, the CDR3 reads TGTGCCAGCAGTAACGGGGTGGGCAATCAGCCCCAGCATTTT.

The rearrangement uses TRBV9 and TRBJ1-4, with D tentatively TRBD1 (5 bases). Trimming cost V 0 bases and J 4 bases, with 10 bases left between them. CDR1 SGDLS and CDR2 YYNGEE come from the germline V gene. The CDR3 is made up of 15 amino acids. The CDR3 sequence is CASSVGRQSNEKLFF. CDR3 DNA sequence: TGTGCCAGCAGCGTAGGTCGACAGAGTAATGAAAAACTGTTTTTT.

The genes are TRBV5-1 and TRBJ2-3, with TRBD2 identical over 8 bases. Germline trimming cut 2 bases from V and 0 bases from J; bases unmatched to any gene: 5. This CDR3 has 16 residues. Germline lookup yields CDR1 SGHRS and CDR2 YFSETQ. The CDR3 is CASSLASGPSTDTQYF. CDR3 nucleotide sequence: TGCGCCAGCAGCTTAGCTAGCGGGCCTAGCACAGATACGCAGTATTTT.

This rearrangement joins TRBV9 to TRBJ1-5; TRBD1 might be the D (5 bases). CDR1 and CDR2 from the germline V gene are SGDLS and YYNGEE. V was shortened by 3 bases and J by 1 base, with 14 bases between the two germline ends. There are 16 residues in the CDR3. Here the CDR3 DNA reads TGTGCCAGCAGCGGGGGAGGAGGGGAAAGCAATCAGCCCCAGCATTTT. The encoded protein is CASSGGGGESNQPQHF.

The genes are TRBV19 and TRBJ2-1, with 7 bases identical to TRBD2. Per germline, CDR1 LNHDA and CDR2 SQIVND (reference sequence). The CDR3 is made up of 14 amino acids. Trimming at V came to 4 bases and at J to 8 bases, leaving 8 bases not matched to a gene. This CDR3 reads CASSKALGGDEQFF. CDR3 bases: TGTGCCAGTAGTAAGGCATTGGGGGGGGATGAGCAGTTCTTC.

The sample holds one count of this clone. The rearrangement joins TRBV6-5 to TRBJ1-2, with 8 bases aligning to TRBD1. Germline V CDR1 and CDR2: MNHEY, SVGAGI. The V gene end was trimmed by 7 bases and the J gene end by 8 bases; junction bases not matched to a gene: 6. The CDR3 sequence is 12 residues long. The CDR3 here is CASKQGVGGYTF. The CDR3 nucleotides read TGTGCCAGCAAACAGGGGGTTGGGGGCTACACCTTC.

This sequence joins TRBV3-1 (or the pseudogene TRBV3-2) and TRBJ2-1; 12 bases fit TRBD2. Germline lookup yields CDR1 LGHDT and CDR2 YNNKEL (reference sequence). V gave up 4 bases and J gave up 6 bases; unmatched junction bases: 4. CDR3 length equals 15 residues. CDR3 bases: TGTGCCAGCAGCCCCTGGACTAGCGGGATCAATGAGCAGTTCTTC. Translation: CASSPWTSGINEQFF.

The chain joins TRBV6-5 to TRBJ1-2; TRBD1 aligns across 11 bases. V was clipped by 2 bases and J by 7 bases; unmatched bases: 6. The CDR3 totals 15 residues. CDR1 is MNHEY and CDR2 is SVGAGI in the germline V gene. The CDR3 region has the DNA TGTGCCAGCAGTTACCTGGGACAGGGGGTTCGTGGCTACACCTTC. As protein: CASSYLGQGVRGYTF.

This clone was observed a handful of times. This chain connects TRBV19 to TRBJ2-6, with D tentatively TRBD1 (6 bases). From germline, CDR1 is LNHDA and CDR2 SQIVND (reference sequence). The V end was cut by 4 bases, the J end by 4 bases, with 11 bases between. The CDR3 sequence is 15 residues long. The CDR3 reads CASSTQGPGANVLTF. The CDR3 nucleotides read TGTGCCAGTAGTACACAGGGTCCAGGGGCCAACGTCCTGACTTTC.

The chain links TRBV11-3 to TRBJ2-7, with 8 bases fitting TRBD1. V lost 3 bases, J lost 6 bases, and 4 bases stayed unmatched. Germline loops: CDR1 SGHNT, CDR2 YENEEA. The CDR3 covers 13 residues. The CDR3 loop is CASSFDRGSEQYF. The CDR3 DNA sequence: TGTGCCAGCAGCTTCGACAGGGGTAGCGAGCAGTACTTC. Full variable domain (rest looked up from reference TRBV11-3 and TRBJ2-7): EAGVVQSPRYKIIEKKQPVAFWCNPISGHNTLYWYLQNLGQGPELLIRYENEEAVDDSQLPKDRFSAERLKGVDSTLKIQPAELGDSAVYLCASSFDRGSEQYFGPGTRLTVT.